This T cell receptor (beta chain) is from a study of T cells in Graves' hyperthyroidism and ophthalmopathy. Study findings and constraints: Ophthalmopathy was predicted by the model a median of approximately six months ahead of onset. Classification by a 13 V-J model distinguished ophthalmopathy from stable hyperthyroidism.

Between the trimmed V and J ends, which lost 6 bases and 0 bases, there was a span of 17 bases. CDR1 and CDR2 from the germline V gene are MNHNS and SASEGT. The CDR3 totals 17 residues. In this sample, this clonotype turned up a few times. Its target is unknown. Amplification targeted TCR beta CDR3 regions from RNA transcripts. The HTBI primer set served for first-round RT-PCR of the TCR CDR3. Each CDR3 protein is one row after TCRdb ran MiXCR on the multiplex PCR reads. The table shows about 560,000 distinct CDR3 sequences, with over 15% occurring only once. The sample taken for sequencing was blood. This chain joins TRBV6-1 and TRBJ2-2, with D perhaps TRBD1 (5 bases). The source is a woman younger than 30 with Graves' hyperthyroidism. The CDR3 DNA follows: TGTGCCAGCAGGCAGGGTGAAGGTCACCCGAACACCGGGGAGCTGTTTTTT. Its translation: CASRQGEGHPNTGELFF.